Listed below are T cell receptor beta chains from one sample, sequenced in a study of cytomegalovirus exposure and HLA in healthy donors. TCRdb's table, derived via immunoSEQ multiplex PCR, lists solely in-frame clones and lacks some. The sample lists 140,000 to 150,000 clones; roughly four fifths were seen once. The specimen was PBMCs. These receptors all come from a woman aged 60-70 years in good health and CMV-seropositive. Both conserved end residues are part of each CDR3. A D gene is named only where the DNA matches it firmly. Size values are once, few and many counts, or a class for expanded clones, and some rows have none.

d_call	clone_size	v_call	j_call	cdr3_aa	cdr3_nt
.	once	TRBV28	TRBJ2-7	CASIGAAGTYEQYF	TGTGCCAGCATTGGAGCGGCTGGGACCTACGAGCAGTACTTC
.	.	TRBV7-9	TRBJ2-3	CSSRLGTDTQYF	TGTTCCAGCAGACTAGGGACAGATACGCAGTATTTT
.	.	TRBV28	TRBJ2-5	CASSSGTPQETQYF	TGTGCCAGCAGTTCCGGGACACCCCAAGAGACCCAGTACTTC
.	.	TRBV28	TRBJ2-7	CASSARDTSPEQYF	TGTGCCAGCAGTGCTCGGGACACCTCTCCCGAGCAGTACTTC
.	.	TRBV28	TRBJ1-4	CASSFWEERLFF	TGTGCCAGCAGTTTTTGGGAGGAGAGACTGTTTTTT
TRBD1	.	TRBV5-1	TRBJ2-7	CASSWDRASGEQYF	TGCGCCAGCAGCTGGGACAGGGCCAGTGGCGAGCAGTACTTC
TRBD1	.	TRBV30	TRBJ1-2	CAWSPRDRAFGYTF	TGTGCCTGGAGCCCGCGGGACAGGGCTTTTGGCTACACCTTC
TRBD2	.	TRBV9	TRBJ2-1	CASSVGLAGGEQFF	TGTGCCAGCAGCGTAGGTCTAGCGGGAGGTGAGCAGTTCTTC
TRBD2	.	TRBV7-9	TRBJ2-7	CASSQGTSGKDYEQYF	TGTGCCAGCAGCCAAGGGACTAGCGGGAAGGACTACGAGCAGTACTTC
TRBD1	.	TRBV5-8	TRBJ2-1	CASSYPGGGRVEQFF	TGTGCCAGCAGCTACCCAGGGGGCGGTAGGGTTGAGCAGTTCTTC
TRBD1	.	TRBV19	TRBJ2-1	CASSIKGQGMSEQFF	TGTGCCAGTAGTATAAAGGGACAGGGAATGAGTGAGCAGTTCTTC
TRBD1	.	TRBV10-3	TRBJ1-1	CAISGQGGAEAFF	TGTGCCATATCAGGACAGGGAGGGGCTGAAGCTTTCTTT
.	few	TRBV2	TRBJ2-7	CASRRVGGEQYF	TGTGCCAGCAGGCGGGTAGGGGGTGAGCAGTACTTC